Included here is one T cell receptor beta chain sequence, with context. Its antigen is not yet known. Base-call qualities are not available, and no considerably larger clone is one nucleotide away. This sample is drawn from a study of T cell changes during pregnancy in multiple sclerosis (dated by TCRdb to about 2019). For context, the study as a whole: The study looked at changes in the T cell repertoire across pregnancy in women with multiple sclerosis.

Here V drops 4 bases and J drops 2 bases, and the junction holds 6 bases not matched to any gene. CDR1 and CDR2 are drawn from the germline V gene: MDHEN, SYDVKM. The CDR3, from cysteine to phenylalanine, totals 16 residues. Only the CDR3 portion is preserved as DNA: 48 bases, with reading frame beginning at the first base. Library preparation employed the immunoSEQ multiplex PCR assay. In its TCRdb copy, this immuneACCESS table keeps in-frame sequences only and misses some clones. Where compared with another copy, unresolved V genes explain less than half of these, and the others have no known cause. The sample profile shows roughly 110,000 clones; 75% to 95% of them were found once. The ten most abundant clones make up approximately 1.5% of the sample.

The starting material was peripheral blood, obtained before pregnancy. The rearrangement joined TRBV28 to TRBJ1-5; 9 bases in between match TRBD1. This receptor was taken from a female donor with multiple sclerosis, enrolled in a pregnancy study. In nucleotides, the sequence is TGTGCCAGCAGTTCGCCGGACAGGGGTGGCAATCAGCCCCAGCATTTT. Its product reads: CASSSPDRGGNQPQHF.